There are many counts of the clone carrying this TCR beta chain. The antigen remains undetermined. A second about 6 to 12 cycle PCR used barcoded and J-beta primers. Each CDR3 protein gets one entry after TCRdb re-called the 5' RACE reads with MiXCR. The table records roughly 500,000 distinct CDR3 sequences, roughly 29% of them present only once. Every sample gave at least 5.5 micrograms of total RNA when it was extracted. Germline lookup yields CDR1 SGDLS and CDR2 YYNGEE. Trimming removed 1 base from V and 4 bases from J, with 16 bases in between. This CDR3 has 16 residues. This entry is derived from a study of blood T cells in healthy people across ages. Turning to the study itself: About one barcoded beta molecule per two T cells came from capture by template switching. Findings and limits, study-wide: Fewer expanded clones and more diversity marked long-lived versus aged donors.

This sequence was found in a woman between 70 and 85 years old in good health. This chain joins TRBV9 and TRBJ2-3, with a weak D call TRBD2 (6 bases). Material: blood. The DNA of the CDR3 is TGTGCCAGCAGCGTAAGAGCGGGTGGGGGTGCAGATACGCAGTATTTT. It yields the protein CASSVRAGGGADTQYF.